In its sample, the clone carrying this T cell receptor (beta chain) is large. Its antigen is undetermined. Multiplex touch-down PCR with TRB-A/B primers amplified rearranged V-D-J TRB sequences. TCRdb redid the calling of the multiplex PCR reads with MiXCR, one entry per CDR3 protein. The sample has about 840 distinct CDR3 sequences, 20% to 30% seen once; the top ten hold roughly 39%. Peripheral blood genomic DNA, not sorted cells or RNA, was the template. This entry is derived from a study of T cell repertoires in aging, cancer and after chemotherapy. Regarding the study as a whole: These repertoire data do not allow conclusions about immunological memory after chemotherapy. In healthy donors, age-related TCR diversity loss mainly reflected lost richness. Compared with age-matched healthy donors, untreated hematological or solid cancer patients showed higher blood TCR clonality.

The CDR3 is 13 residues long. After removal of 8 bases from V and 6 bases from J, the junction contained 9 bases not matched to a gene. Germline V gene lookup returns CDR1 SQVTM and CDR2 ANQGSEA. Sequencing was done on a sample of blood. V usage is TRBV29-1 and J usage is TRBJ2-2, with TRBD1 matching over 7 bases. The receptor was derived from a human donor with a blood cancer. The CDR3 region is CSFRGTEAGELFF. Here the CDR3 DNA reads TGCAGCTTCCGAGGGACAGAGGCCGGGGAGCTGTTTTTT.